This paragraph covers one TCR beta chain sequence. Its antigen is undetermined. This entry is derived from a study of OX40 agonist ivuxolimab in advanced cancers. For the study at large: Every patient in dose escalation had hepatocellular carcinoma, melanoma, renal cell or head and neck cancer.

Study conclusions and caveats: Which antigen the expanded peripheral T cells recognized is unknown. On average, a greater number of expanded clones characterised CD8+ T cells relative to CD4+.

Using immunoSEQ multiplex PCR, the repertoire was profiled, and TCRdb retains in-frame clones only, with some absent. Here the sample spans about 61,000 clones, under 90% being singletons. The sequence derives from an adult with an advanced solid tumor such as melanoma, head and neck, liver or kidney cancer. The input for sequencing was CD4+ or CD8+ T cells sorted from blood, taken in a trial of the OX40 agonist ivuxolimab.

CDR3 region: CASSLDFLAVTSTDTQYF. Written as DNA, the CDR3 is TGTGCCAGCAGCTTAGATTTTCTAGCAGTCACTAGCACAGATACGCAGTATTTT. This chain links TRBV7-8 with TRBJ2-3; a weak D match, TRBD2 (5 bases). This CDR3 spans 18 amino acids. Germline CDR1 is SGHVS and CDR2 is FQNEAQ. Trimming took off 1 base at V and 0 bases at J, with 17 bases between the two ends.